Following are 8 T cell receptor beta chains from one sample sequenced in a study of T-cell reconstitution after alpha-beta-depleted transplantation in children. Unique molecular identifiers were incorporated when the TCRbeta library was constructed. TCRdb reprocessed the PCR reads via MiXCR and lists one record per CDR3 protein. The sample includes a few hundred thousand distinct CDR3 sequences, approximately 10% of them seen just once. Sequencing was performed on PBMCs from the stem cell graft donor, taken from the stem cell graft. The receptors originated from a human donor who donated a stem cell graft to a child with acute lymphoblastic leukemia.

This clonotype came up a few times. This chain connects TRBV7-3 to TRBJ2-2; a weak D match, TRBD2 (6 bases). This CDR3 has 17 residues. The germline gives CDR1 SGHTA, CDR2 FQGTGA. V lost 5 bases and J 6 bases, leaving 22 bases between the germline ends. CDR3 in DNA: TGTGCCAGCAGCGAAAAAGGGGCGGCAGGGACTGCCGGGGAGCTGTTTTTT. It codes for CASSEKGAAGTAGELFF.

This clonotype came up a few times. This chain links TRBV10-3 with TRBJ1-3, with unresolved D. V lost 3 bases, J lost 6 bases, and 15 bases lay in between. This CDR3 contains 15 residues. Per the germline V gene, CDR1 is ENHRY and CDR2 is SYGVKD. CDR3 loop: CAISEVQWSENTIYF. In DNA form, the CDR3 reads TGTGCCATCAGTGAAGTTCAGTGGAGTGAAAACACCATATATTTT.

Remarks on this clonotype: An end of the junction differs from the germline gene, which may be a read error. The rearrangement uses TRBV5-1 and TRBJ2-2; 10 positions match TRBD2. The CDR3 consists of 17 residues. CDR1 and CDR2 (germline): SGHRS, YFSETQ. CDR3 protein: CASSSTSGTGDTRELFF. The CDR3 nucleotides read TGCGCCAGCAGCTCCACTAGCGGGACGGGGGACACCAGGGAGCTGTTTTTT.

This clonotype was counted ten times or more. The genes are TRBV5-1 and TRBJ2-2; no clear D. The germline V and J ends were trimmed by 1 base and 3 bases, with 7 bases remaining between them. The CDR3 sequence is 14 residues long. In germline, CDR1 is SGHRS, CDR2 YFSETQ. In DNA form, the CDR3 reads TGCGCCAGCAGCTTGACCGGACACACCGGGGAGCTGTTTTTT. This encodes CASSLTGHTGELFF.

This clonotype occurred a few times. V gene TRBV5-1 combines with J gene TRBJ1-1; perhaps TRBD1 as D (5 bases). The CDR3 is made up of 14 amino acids. V was trimmed by 0 bases and J by 3 bases, leaving 9 bases between them. Per germline, CDR1 SGHRS and CDR2 YFSETQ. In DNA form, the CDR3 reads TGCGCCAGCAGCTTGGCCGACAGCGACACTGAAGCTTTCTTT. Its translation: CASSLADSDTEAFF.

Ten or more counts support this clonotype. The rearrangement links TRBV5-1 to TRBJ1-1, with no clear D. Germline-derived CDR1 and CDR2 are SGHRS and YFSETQ. This CDR3 region has 13 residues. Trimming removed 1 base from V and 6 bases from J, with 10 bases in between. CDR3 residues: CASSLRSRAEAFF. The CDR3 DNA reads as TGCGCCAGCAGCTTGCGGTCTCGGGCTGAAGCTTTCTTT.

The chain carries TRBV3-1 and TRBJ2-2; 11 nucleotides align to TRBD1. Germline V gene data show CDR1 as LGHDT and CDR2 as YNNKEL (reference sequence). This CDR3 is 16 amino acids long. Trimming took 3 bases from V and 2 from J; bases not matched to a gene: 2. This CDR3 reads CASSQGQGGNTGELFF. CDR3 nucleotide sequence: TGTGCCAGCAGCCAGGGACAGGGGGGTAACACCGGGGAGCTGTTTTTT.

This clonotype occurred a few times. The chain is built from TRBV4-3 and TRBJ2-1, with D uncertain. Germline CDR1 is LGHNA and CDR2 is YSLEER. Trimming cost V 1 base and J 15 bases, with 16 bases left between them. This CDR3 is 13 amino acids long. The DNA for the CDR3 is TGCGCCAGCAGCCAAGGGGTTGCGTCCCCTGGGTTCTTC. Its protein is CASSQGVASPGFF.